Below are 8 T cell receptor beta chains sequenced from a single sample in a study of blood T cell repertoires in COVID-19. The protocol was immunoSEQ multiplex PCR, while the TCRdb copy is restricted to in-frame clones and leaves out a portion. The sample shows roughly 250,000 clones, about nine tenths of them seen only once. Specimen: PBMCs or T cells enriched from blood (not recorded which). The receptors were gathered from a man aged 50 to 60 who had been exposed to COVID-19.

On this clone itself: The junction shows a germline mismatch at one end, possibly a read error. The chain couples TRBV11-2 to TRBJ1-1, with D unclear. Germline-derived CDR1 and CDR2 are SGHAT and FQNNGV. CDR3 length: 13 amino acids. DNA for the CDR3: TGTGCCAGCAGCCCAACGGCCCTTGAGGCACCCTTTTTT. It yields the protein CASSPTALEAPFF.

This chain joins TRBV6-2 or TRBV6-3 and TRBJ2-7, with 8 bases matching TRBD1. V gave up 2 bases and J gave up 1 base; unmatched junction bases: 4. The V gene's germline CDR1 is MNHEY and CDR2 SVGEGT. CDR3 length: 15 residues. DNA of the CDR3: TGTGCCAGCAGTTACCGACGACAGGGGTCCTACGAGCAGTACGTC. Residues: CASSYRRQGSYEQYV.

The chain joins TRBV5-5 to TRBJ1-1; the match to TRBD1 covers 9 bases. The V gene's germline CDR1 is SGHKS and CDR2 YYEKEE (reference sequence). The ends lost 4 bases at V and 0 bases at J; junction bases unmatched: 13. The length of the CDR3 is 18 residues. Written as DNA, the CDR3 is TGTGCCAGCAGCCCGGGACAGGGCCTTTCCCGAATGAACACTGAAGCTTTCTTT. Encoded protein: CASSPGQGLSRMNTEAFF.

The V gene is TRBV5-6, the J gene TRBJ2-7; no clear D. Germline V CDR1 and CDR2: SGHDT, YYEEEE. CDR3 size: 16 residues. Trimming took 6 bases from V and 1 from J, leaving 20 bases between them. CDR3 region: CASTLGLRQKSYEQYF. As DNA, the CDR3 is TGTGCCAGCACTCTAGGCCTTCGGCAGAAATCCTACGAGCAGTACTTC.

The chain joins TRBV11-3 to TRBJ1-3, with D unresolved. The CDR3 extends over 14 amino acids. In germline, CDR1 is SGHNT, CDR2 YENEEA. Trimming left V 1 base short and J 3 bases short, with 7 bases between. This chain's CDR3 is CASSLGGFGNTIYF. The CDR3 DNA reads TGTGCCAGCAGCTTAGGAGGATTTGGAAACACCATATATTTT.

J is TRBJ2-2 and V is TRBV5-1; 8 bases line up with TRBD1. Germline V lookup: CDR1 SGHRS, CDR2 YFSETQ. V was clipped by 2 bases and J by 7 bases; unmatched bases: 7. The CDR3 is 15 amino acids. The CDR3, as DNA: TGCGCCAGCAGCTTTCAGGGGGCGCTGGGCGGGGAGCTGTTTTTT. Its translation: CASSFQGALGGELFF.

This rearrangement joins TRBV28 to TRBJ1-5; 7 nucleotides agree with TRBD1. V shed 6 bases, J shed 1 base, and the junction held 6 bases outside the gene matches. The germline V gene encodes CDR1 MDHEN and CDR2 SYDVKM. CDR3 length: 15 residues. The CDR3 loop reads CASRATGWSNQPQHF. Here the CDR3 DNA reads TGTGCCAGCAGAGCGACAGGGTGGAGCAATCAGCCCCAGCATTTT.

This sequence joins TRBV27 and TRBJ2-3; the D gene is possibly TRBD2 (6 bases). CDR3 length: 15 amino acids. V lost 3 bases and J 0 bases, leaving 10 bases between the germline ends. Germline-derived CDR1 and CDR2 are MNHEY and SMNVEV (reference sequence). CDR3 protein: CASSFLSGSTDTQYF. DNA of the CDR3: TGTGCCAGCAGTTTTCTGAGCGGGAGCACAGATACGCAGTATTTT.